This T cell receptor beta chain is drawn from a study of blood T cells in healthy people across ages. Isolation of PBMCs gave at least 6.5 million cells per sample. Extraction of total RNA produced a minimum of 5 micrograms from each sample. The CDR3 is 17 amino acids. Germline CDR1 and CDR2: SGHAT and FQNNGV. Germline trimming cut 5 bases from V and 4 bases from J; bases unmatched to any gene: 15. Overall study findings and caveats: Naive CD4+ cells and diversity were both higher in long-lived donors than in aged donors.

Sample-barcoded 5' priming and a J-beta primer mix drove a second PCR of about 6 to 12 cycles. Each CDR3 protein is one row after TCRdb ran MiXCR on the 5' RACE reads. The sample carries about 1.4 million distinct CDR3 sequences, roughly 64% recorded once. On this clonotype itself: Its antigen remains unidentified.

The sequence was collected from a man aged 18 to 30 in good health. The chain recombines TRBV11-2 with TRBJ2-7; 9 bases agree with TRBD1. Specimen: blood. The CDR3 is CASSESPGQGPTYEQYF. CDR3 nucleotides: TGTGCCAGCAGCGAATCACCGGGACAGGGTCCTACGTACGAGCAGTACTTC.